This T cell receptor (beta chain) stems from a study of T cell repertoires in cytomegalovirus infection. Whole-study results and caveats: Cumulated frequencies of public TCR beta families served to identify carriers of CMV plus the relevant HLA.

V lost 6 bases to trimming and J lost 8 bases; unmatched junction nucleotides: 12. The CDR3 runs 15 residues. Per germline, CDR1 SNHLY and CDR2 FYNNEI. This clonotype was counted a few times. What it binds is unknown. TCRdb re-derived calls from the reads in MiXCR, one entry per CDR3 protein. Among 150,000 to 200,000 distinct CDR3 sequences listed, over 25% were seen once. This clonotype was obtained from a human donor in good health (CMV status not recorded). Some clones in this sample may be carry-over from other donors' samples. This chain joins TRBV2 and TRBJ2-2; the match to TRBD1 covers 7 bases. Sequenced: PBMCs. The CDR3: CASRLRDSSAGELFF. The CDR3 nucleotides read TGTGCCAGCAGACTCCGGGACAGTAGTGCTGGGGAGCTGTTTTTT.